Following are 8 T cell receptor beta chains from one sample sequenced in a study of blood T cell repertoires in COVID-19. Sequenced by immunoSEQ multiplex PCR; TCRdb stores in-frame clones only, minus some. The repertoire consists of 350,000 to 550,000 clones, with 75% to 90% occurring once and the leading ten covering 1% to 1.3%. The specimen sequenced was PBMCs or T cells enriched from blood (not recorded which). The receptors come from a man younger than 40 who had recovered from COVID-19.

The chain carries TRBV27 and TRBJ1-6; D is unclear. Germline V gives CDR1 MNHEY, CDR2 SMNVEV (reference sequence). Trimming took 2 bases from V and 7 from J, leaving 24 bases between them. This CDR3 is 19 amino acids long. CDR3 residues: CASSLIGSQFPAGNSPLHF. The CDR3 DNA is TGTGCCAGCAGTTTAATTGGCAGCCAATTCCCCGCAGGAAATTCACCCCTCCACTTT.

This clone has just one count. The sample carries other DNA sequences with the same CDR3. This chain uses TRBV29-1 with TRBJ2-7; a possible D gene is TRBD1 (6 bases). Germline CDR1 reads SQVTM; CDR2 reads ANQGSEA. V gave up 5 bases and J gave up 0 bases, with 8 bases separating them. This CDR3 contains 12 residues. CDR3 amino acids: CSVSGDSYEQYF. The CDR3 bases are TGCAGCGTTTCAGGGGACTCCTACGAGCAGTACTTC.

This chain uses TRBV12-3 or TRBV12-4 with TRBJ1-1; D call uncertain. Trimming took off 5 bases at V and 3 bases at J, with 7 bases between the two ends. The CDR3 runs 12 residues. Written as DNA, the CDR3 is TGTGCCAGCAGTAACACAGACACTGAAGCTTTCTTT. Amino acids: CASSNTDTEAFF.

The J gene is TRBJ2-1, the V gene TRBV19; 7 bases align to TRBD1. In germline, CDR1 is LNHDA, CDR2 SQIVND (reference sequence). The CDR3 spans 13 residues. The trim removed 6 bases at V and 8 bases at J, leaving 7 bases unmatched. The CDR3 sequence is CASRGQVGDEQFF. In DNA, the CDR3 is TGTGCCAGTAGAGGACAGGTGGGCGATGAGCAGTTCTTC.

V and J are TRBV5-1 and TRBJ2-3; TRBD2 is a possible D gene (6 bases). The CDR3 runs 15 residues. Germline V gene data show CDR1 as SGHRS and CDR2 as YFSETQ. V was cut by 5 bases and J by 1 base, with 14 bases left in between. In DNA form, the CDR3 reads TGCGCCAGCAGGACGGGACTCTCACGCACAGATACGCAGTATTTT. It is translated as CASRTGLSRTDTQYF. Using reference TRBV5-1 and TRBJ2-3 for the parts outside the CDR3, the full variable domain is KAGVTQTPRYLIKTRGQQVTLSCSPISGHRSVSWYQQTPGQGLQFLFEYFSETQRNKGNFPGRFSGRQFSNSRSEMNVSTLELGDSALYLCASRTGLSRTDTQYFGPGTRLTVL.

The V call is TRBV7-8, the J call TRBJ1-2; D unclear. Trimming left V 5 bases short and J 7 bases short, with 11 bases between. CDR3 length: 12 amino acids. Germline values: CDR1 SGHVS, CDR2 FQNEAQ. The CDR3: CASSQDLSGYTF. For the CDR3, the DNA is TGTGCCAGCAGCCAAGATTTGAGTGGCTACACCTTC.

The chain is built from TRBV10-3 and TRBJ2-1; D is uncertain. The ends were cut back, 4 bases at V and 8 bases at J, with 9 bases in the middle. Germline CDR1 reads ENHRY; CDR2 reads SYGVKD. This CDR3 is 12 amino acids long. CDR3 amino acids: CAISGISDEQFF. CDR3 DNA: TGTGCCATCAGTGGAATAAGCGATGAGCAGTTCTTC.

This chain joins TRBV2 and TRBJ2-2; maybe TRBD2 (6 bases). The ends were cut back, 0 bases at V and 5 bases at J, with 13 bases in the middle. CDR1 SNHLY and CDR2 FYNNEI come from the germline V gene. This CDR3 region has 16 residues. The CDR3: CASSEAWGLGTGELFF. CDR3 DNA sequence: TGTGCCAGCAGTGAAGCTTGGGGACTCGGGACCGGGGAGCTGTTTTTT.